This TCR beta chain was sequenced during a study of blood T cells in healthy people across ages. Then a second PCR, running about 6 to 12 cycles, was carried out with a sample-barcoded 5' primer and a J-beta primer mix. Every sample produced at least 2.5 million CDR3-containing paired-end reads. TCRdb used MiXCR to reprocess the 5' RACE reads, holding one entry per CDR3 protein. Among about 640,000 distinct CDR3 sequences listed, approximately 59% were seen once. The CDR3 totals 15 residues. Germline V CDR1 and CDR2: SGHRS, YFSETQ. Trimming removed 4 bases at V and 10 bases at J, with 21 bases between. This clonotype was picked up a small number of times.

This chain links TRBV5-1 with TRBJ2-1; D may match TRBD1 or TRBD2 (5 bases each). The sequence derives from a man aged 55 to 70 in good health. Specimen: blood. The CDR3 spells CASSEAGTGTREQFF. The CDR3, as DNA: TGCGCCAGCAGCGAAGCCGGGACGGGCACACGGGAGCAGTTCTTC.